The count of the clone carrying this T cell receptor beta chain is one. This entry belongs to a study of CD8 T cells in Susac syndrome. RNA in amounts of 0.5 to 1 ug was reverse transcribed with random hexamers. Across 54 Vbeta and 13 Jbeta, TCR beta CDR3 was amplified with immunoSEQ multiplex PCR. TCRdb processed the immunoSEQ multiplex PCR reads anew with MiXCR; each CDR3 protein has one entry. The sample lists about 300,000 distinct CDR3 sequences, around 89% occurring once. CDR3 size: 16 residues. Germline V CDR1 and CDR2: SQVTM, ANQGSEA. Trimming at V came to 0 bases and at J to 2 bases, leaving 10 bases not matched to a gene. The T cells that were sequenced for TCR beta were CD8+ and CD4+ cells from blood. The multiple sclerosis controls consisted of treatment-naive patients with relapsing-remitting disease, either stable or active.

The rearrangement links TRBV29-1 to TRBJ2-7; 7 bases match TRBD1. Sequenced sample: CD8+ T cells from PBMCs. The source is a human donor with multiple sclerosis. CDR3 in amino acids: CSVEDLRQGVTYEQYF. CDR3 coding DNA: TGCAGCGTTGAAGATCTTCGACAGGGCGTTACCTACGAGCAGTACTTC.